This TCR beta chain was recorded in a study of vaccination effects on CD4 cells after COVID-19. CDR3 size: 12 residues. Germline V gives CDR1 MNHNY, CDR2 SVGAGI (reference sequence). Deletions cut 6 bases from V and 4 bases from J, with 10 bases between. The authors isolated CD4+ T cells after less than eleven days of culture. Each participant was administered two doses of either the BNT162b2 or the mRNA-1273 vaccine. Notes on this clone: The antigen remains undetermined.

Study-wide points: Vaccine- and infection-induced clones showed marked clonal contraction late following vaccination.

Some clones are missing from TCRdb's copy, which holds only in-frame ones; the method was immunoSEQ multiplex PCR. The sample shows about 40,000 clones, approximately 70% of them seen only once. The V and J genes are TRBV6-6 and TRBJ2-7; D is uncertain. The input for sequencing was CD4+ T cells from PBMCs cultured without peptide, taken after COVID-19 vaccination. The sequence was collected from a human donor who received a COVID-19 vaccine. The CDR3 nucleotides are TGTGCCAGCAGCCTTCTTAATTACGAGCAGTACTTC. Encoded protein: CASSLLNYEQYF.